The 14 T cell receptor beta chains given below trace back to one sample, sequenced in a study of blood T cell repertoires in COVID-19. Here immunoSEQ multiplex PCR was the method, and the copy in TCRdb shows in-frame clones only, minus some. In the table there are around 250,000 clones, around 88% of which are singletons. The sample was peripheral blood. All receptors come from a woman at least 80 years old with COVID-19, enrolled during active disease.

The V gene is TRBV19, the J gene TRBJ1-1, with D perhaps TRBD1 (5 bases). The CDR3 contains 13 residues. Germline CDR1 is LNHDA and CDR2 is SQIVND (reference sequence). Between the trimmed V and J ends, which lost 6 bases and 0 bases, there was a span of 8 bases. The DNA of the CDR3 is TGTGCCAGTAGCAGGGTCATGAACACTGAAGCTTTCTTT. Amino acids: CASSRVMNTEAFF.

This chain links TRBV5-1 with TRBJ2-2; possible D gene TRBD2, 6 bases. CDR3 length: 16 residues. Germline CDR1 SGHRS, CDR2 YFSETQ. The germline V and J ends were trimmed by 4 bases and 1 base, with 14 bases remaining between them. CDR3 protein: CASSGTPGKNTGELFF. CDR3 nucleotide sequence: TGCGCCAGCAGCGGGACTCCCGGAAAGAACACCGGGGAGCTGTTTTTT.

The chain is built from TRBV10-3 and TRBJ2-3; D not certain. CDR3 length: 13 amino acids. The ends were cut back, 2 bases at V and 4 bases at J, with 7 bases in the middle. CDR1 ENHRY and CDR2 SYGVKD come from the germline V gene. CDR3 in DNA: TGTGCCATCAGTGAGGGCAGTTCAGATACGCAGTATTTT. Translated: CAISEGSSDTQYF.

This chain joins TRBV7-6 and TRBJ1-2, with 9 positions matching TRBD1. The germline V gene encodes CDR1 SGHVS and CDR2 FNYEAQ. The CDR3 consists of 16 residues. V shed 1 base, J shed 4 bases, and the junction held 7 bases outside the gene matches. This chain's CDR3 is CASSLGGTGKSYGYTF. In DNA, the CDR3 is TGTGCCAGCAGCTTAGGGGGGACAGGGAAATCCTATGGCTACACCTTC.

V is TRBV18 and J is TRBJ2-1; tentatively, D is TRBD2 (5 bases). Germline CDR1 is KGHSH and CDR2 is LQKENI. V lost 3 bases, J lost 1 base, and 10 bases lay in between. This CDR3 spans 15 amino acids. The CDR3, as DNA: TGTGCCAGCTCACCGAAAAGCGGTTCCTACAATGAGCAGTTCTTC. Its protein is CASSPKSGSYNEQFF.

The chain links TRBV3-1 (or the pseudogene TRBV3-2) to TRBJ1-1; 7 nucleotides align to TRBD1. From germline, CDR1 is LGHDT and CDR2 YNNKEL (reference sequence). The length of the CDR3 is 12 residues. After removal of 4 bases from V and 8 bases from J, the junction contained 4 bases not matched to a gene. This CDR3 reads CASSRTGGEAFF. The CDR3 DNA sequence: TGTGCCAGCAGCCGGACAGGAGGAGAAGCTTTCTTT.

This chain links TRBV19 with TRBJ1-5, with D unresolved. CDR1 is LNHDA, CDR2 SQIVND, per germline (reference sequence). Trimming shortened V by 1 base and J by 4 bases, and 11 bases separated the two germline ends. The CDR3 consists of 15 residues. The chain's CDR3 is CASSIAARWNQPQHF. The CDR3 DNA sequence: TGTGCCAGTAGTATAGCCGCCCGGTGGAATCAGCCCCAGCATTTT. The full variable domain, completed using reference TRBV19 and TRBJ1-5, is DGGITQSPKYLFRKEGQNVTLSCEQNLNHDAMYWYRQDPGQGLRLIYYSQIVNDFQKGDIAEGYSVSREKKESFPLTVTSAQKNPTAFYLCASSIAARWNQPQHFGDGTRLSIL.

This chain uses TRBV12-5 with TRBJ2-3; 7 nucleotides line up with TRBD1. The germline V gene encodes CDR1 LGHNT and CDR2 FRNRAP. This CDR3 is built from 14 residues. The ends lost 6 bases at V and 2 bases at J; junction bases unmatched: 5. This CDR3 is CASGRGPNTDTQYF. The DNA for the CDR3 is TGTGCTAGTGGGAGGGGGCCAAACACAGATACGCAGTATTTT.

This clone turned up a few times. The chain couples TRBV30 to TRBJ1-4, with TRBD1 identical over 7 bases. The CDR3 runs to 15 residues. CDR1 and CDR2 from the germline V gene are GTSNPN and SVGIG (reference sequence). The V and J ends lost 4 bases and 8 bases, in that order; junction bases with no gene match: 13. This chain's CDR3 is CAWNPRQGGMEKLFF. The CDR3 DNA is TGTGCCTGGAATCCCCGTCAGGGGGGTATGGAAAAACTGTTTTTT.

The V call is TRBV24-1, the J call TRBJ2-5; the match to TRBD1 covers 8 bases. J was trimmed by 3 bases and V by 1 base; bases with no gene match: 6. CDR1 KGHDR and CDR2 SFDVKD come from the germline V gene. CDR3 length: 16 amino acids. The CDR3 region has the DNA TGTGCCACCAGTGATTTTGGCCAGGGGGCAAAAGAGACCCAGTACTTC. As protein: CATSDFGQGAKETQYF.

The gene calls are TRBV7-2 and TRBJ1-5; 9 bases fit TRBD1. The germline gives CDR1 SGHTA, CDR2 FQGNSA. V shed 5 bases and J 4 bases; nucleotides not matched to a gene: 6. The CDR3 has 15 amino acids. For the CDR3, the DNA is TGTGCCAGCAGCCCCCAGGGGACAGGGAATCAGCCCCAGCATTTT. Its translation is CASSPQGTGNQPQHF.

The gene calls are TRBV28 and TRBJ1-3; D gene uncertain. Germline values: CDR1 MDHEN, CDR2 SYDVKM. Trimming pared 5 bases from V and 4 bases from J, leaving 12 bases between. The CDR3 has 14 residues. CDR3: CASSTRAEGNTIYF. The CDR3 nucleotides read TGTGCCAGCAGTACCAGAGCGGAGGGAAACACCATATATTTT. Looking up the rest from reference TRBV28 and TRBJ1-3 gives the full variable domain: DVKVTQSSRYLVKRTGEKVFLECVQDMDHENMFWYRQDPGLGLRLIYFSYDVKMKEKGDIPEGYSVSREKKERFSLILESASTNQTSMYLCASSTRAEGNTIYFGEGSWLTVV.

The chain is built from TRBV7-2 and TRBJ1-5, with a weak D call TRBD1 (5 bases). The CDR3 consists of 15 residues. The germline CDR1 and CDR2 sequences are SGHTA and FQGNSA. V was clipped by 5 bases and J by 0 bases, with 11 bases between them. The CDR3 sequence: CASSKGLNSNQPQHF. CDR3 coding DNA: TGTGCCAGCAGCAAGGGACTGAATAGCAATCAGCCCCAGCATTTT.

V and J are TRBV2 and TRBJ2-3, with 10 bases aligning to TRBD2. The CDR3 consists of 15 residues. Germline V gives CDR1 SNHLY, CDR2 FYNNEI. Trimming removed 8 bases from V and 0 bases from J; junction bases left unmatched: 5. The CDR3 DNA sequence: TGTGCCAGCCTCTTAGCGGGGGGTAGCACAGATACGCAGTATTTT. As protein: CASLLAGGSTDTQYF.